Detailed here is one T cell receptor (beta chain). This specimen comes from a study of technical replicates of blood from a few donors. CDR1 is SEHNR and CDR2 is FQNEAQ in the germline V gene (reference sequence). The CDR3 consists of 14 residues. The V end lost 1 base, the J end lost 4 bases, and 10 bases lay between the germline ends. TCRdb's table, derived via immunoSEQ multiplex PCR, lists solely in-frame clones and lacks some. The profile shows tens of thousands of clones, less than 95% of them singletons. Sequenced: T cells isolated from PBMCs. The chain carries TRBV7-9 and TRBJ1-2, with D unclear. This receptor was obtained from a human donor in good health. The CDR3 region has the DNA TGTGCCAGCAGCTTAGGAGGGAATAGCTATGGCTACACCTTC. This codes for CASSLGGNSYGYTF.